This T cell receptor (beta chain) was identified during a study of cytomegalovirus exposure and HLA in healthy donors. Study results and caveats: Through in vitro validation, a few CMV-associated chains were shown to be specific for CMV antigens. The study labeled 150 to 200 TCR beta chains cytomegalovirus-associated. Accurate prediction of HLA-A and HLA-B alleles (for most subjects) was reportedly achieved from TCR beta sequences.

PCR employed 60 Vbeta and 13 Jbeta primers. In the study's own analysis: Later reanalysis found 80 million or so unique TCR beta chains, 10 million to 12 million of them shared. Generated by immunoSEQ multiplex PCR, the TCRdb table keeps only in-frame clones and is missing some. V, J and clone size were drawn from that table, and D and trimming were deduced from the DNA. The data show more than 95,000 clones, about 80% seen once. Worth noting for this clone: The antigen remains undetermined.

Sequencing was performed on PBMCs. This TCR was sampled from a woman between 50 and 59 years old in good health and CMV-seropositive.

This CDR3 is CASSFYSRDKKFF. DNA of the CDR3: TGTGCCAGCAGCTTTTACTCCCGGGACAAGAAATTCTTT. This chain connects TRBV5-4 to TRBJ1-1, with D tentatively TRBD1 (6 bases). Germline CDR1 is SGHNT and CDR2 is YYREEE (reference sequence). Trimming took 2 bases from V and 14 from J, leaving 19 bases between them. The CDR3 is 13 residues long.